Listed here are 22 T cell receptor beta chains from one sample, sequenced in a study of CXCR3-negative and CXCR3-positive naive CD8 T cells. Preparation of TRB cDNA libraries relied on 5' RACE carrying UMI labels. TCRdb re-called the 5' RACE reads and shows each CDR3 protein once, DNA omitted. The table counts 20,000 to 25,000 distinct CDR3 sequences; around 18% lies in the top ten. Specimen: memory CD8+ T cells from blood. Receptor source: a human donor in good health. Some clones in this sample may be carry-over from other donors' samples.

The V call is TRBV7-2, the J call TRBJ2-5; checking the TCRdb D call of TRBD2 is not possible without DNA. Looked up from germline, CDR1 is SGHTA and CDR2 is FQGNSA. The CDR3 loop spans 16 amino acids. The CDR3 loop is CASSPTSGGALETQYF.

The chain carries TRBV20-1 and TRBJ2-7; TCRdb's assignment of TRBD1 cannot be checked, as there is no DNA. The CDR3 is 15 residues long. Per the germline V gene, CDR1 is DFQATT and CDR2 is SNEGSKA (reference sequence). Here the CDR3 reads CSAKPGDRVFYEQYF.

The chain employs TRBV29-1 and TRBJ2-5. This CDR3 is built from 14 residues. The V gene's germline CDR1 is SQVTM and CDR2 ANQGSEA. The CDR3 spells CSVEDVRRFETQYF.

This sequence joins TRBV12-3 or TRBV12-4 and TRBJ2-2. This CDR3 spans 13 amino acids. CDR3 in amino acids: CASSDHNTGELFF.

The V gene is TRBV28, the J gene TRBJ2-4. Germline V gene sequence: CDR1 MDHEN, CDR2 SYDVKM. The CDR3 spans 16 residues. This CDR3 is CASSLSGSLAKNIQYF.

V gene TRBV3-1 combines with J gene TRBJ2-2; the TRBD1 assignment by TCRdb is unverifiable without DNA. The CDR3 runs to 17 residues. The V gene's germline CDR1 is LGHDT and CDR2 YNNKEL (reference sequence). CDR3 loop: CASSHIRGYEGTGELFF.

The chain couples TRBV29-1 to TRBJ1-1; TCRdb names TRBD1, which stays unverified in the absence of DNA. Germline values: CDR1 SQVTM, CDR2 ANQGSEA. The CDR3 totals 14 residues. This CDR3 reads CSVLQGVEGTEAFF.

The CDR3: CASSSRESRYTF. The chain recombines TRBV7-9 with TRBJ1-2; with no DNA, the TCRdb D assignment of TRBD1 cannot be verified. The germline CDR1 and CDR2 sequences are SEHNR and FQNEAQ (reference sequence). The CDR3 extends over 12 amino acids.

The chain uses TRBV12-3 or TRBV12-4 and TRBJ1-4; TCRdb's assignment of TRBD1 cannot be checked, as there is no DNA. The CDR3 totals 15 residues. CDR3 amino acids: CASSSRPSTNEKLFF.

This chain joins TRBV12-3 or TRBV12-4 and TRBJ1-5. CDR3 length equals 12 residues. The CDR3 protein is CASRLTDQPQHF.

This chain uses TRBV6-6 with TRBJ2-3; TCRdb's D call, TRBD1, is unchecked because there is no DNA. CDR1 is MNHNY, CDR2 SVGAGI, per germline (reference sequence). This CDR3 spans 16 amino acids. CDR3: CASSYYPPEITDTQYF.

This chain links TRBV28 with TRBJ2-1; TCRdb proposes TRBD2, but this gene call is untestable without DNA. CDR1 is MDHEN and CDR2 is SYDVKM in the germline V gene. This CDR3 spans 15 amino acids. The CDR3 reads CASSPGPMQVNEQFF.

The chain uses TRBV6-2 or TRBV6-3 and TRBJ2-7; TCRdb's D gene call, TRBD2, goes unchecked for lack of DNA. The CDR3 has 17 residues. In germline, CDR1 is MNHEY, CDR2 SVGEGT. The CDR3 region is CASSRYTSSGQTYEQYF.

This clonotype shows up as medium-sized by frequency. The chain joins TRBV5-3 to TRBJ2-1; absent DNA, TCRdb's TRBD2 call cannot be checked. TRBV5-3 is known as an ORF, though its function is uncertain. The CDR3 covers 16 residues. The CDR3 protein is CARSARGLAGYNEQFF.

This chain links TRBV28 with TRBJ1-4. Per germline, CDR1 MDHEN and CDR2 SYDVKM. The CDR3 contains 15 residues. The CDR3 region is CASTFEGRGNEKLFF.

This clonotype is called medium-sized based on its frequency. The chain joins TRBV28 to TRBJ2-7; without DNA, the TCRdb call of TRBD1 cannot be checked. CDR3 length: 20 amino acids. Germline V gives CDR1 MDHEN, CDR2 SYDVKM. The CDR3 protein is CASSGIWDRALAGEAYEQYF.

The chain combines TRBV28 with TRBJ2-7. The CDR3 runs 13 residues. The germline gives CDR1 MDHEN, CDR2 SYDVKM. The CDR3 spells CASSLLQVYEQYF.

The chain carries TRBV4-1 and TRBJ2-1. Germline V gene data show CDR1 as MGHRA and CDR2 as YSYEKL. The CDR3 is 11 residues long. The chain's CDR3 is CASSQVNEQFF.

This rearrangement joins TRBV6-2 or TRBV6-3 to TRBJ2-3; the D gene TCRdb calls, TRBD1, cannot be checked with no DNA. CDR1 is MNHEY, CDR2 SVGEGT, per germline. The CDR3 is 15 residues long. The CDR3 spells CASSHLGGEGDTQYF.

The genes are TRBV30 and TRBJ1-6; TCRdb indicates TRBD1, and absent DNA this call remains unverified. This CDR3 comprises 14 residues. Germline CDR1 and CDR2: GTSNPN and SVGIG (reference sequence). The CDR3 here is CAWSVGTASSPLHF.

CDR3 residues: CASRRQGRAGELFF. The chain joins TRBV28 to TRBJ2-2; TCRdb indicates TRBD1, and absent DNA this call remains unverified. The CDR3 loop spans 14 amino acids. Germline V gene data show CDR1 as MDHEN and CDR2 as SYDVKM.

J is TRBJ1-2 and V is TRBV29-1. Germline CDR1 is SQVTM and CDR2 is ANQGSEA. The CDR3 totals 14 residues. CDR3 region: CSVATPDGDYGYTF.